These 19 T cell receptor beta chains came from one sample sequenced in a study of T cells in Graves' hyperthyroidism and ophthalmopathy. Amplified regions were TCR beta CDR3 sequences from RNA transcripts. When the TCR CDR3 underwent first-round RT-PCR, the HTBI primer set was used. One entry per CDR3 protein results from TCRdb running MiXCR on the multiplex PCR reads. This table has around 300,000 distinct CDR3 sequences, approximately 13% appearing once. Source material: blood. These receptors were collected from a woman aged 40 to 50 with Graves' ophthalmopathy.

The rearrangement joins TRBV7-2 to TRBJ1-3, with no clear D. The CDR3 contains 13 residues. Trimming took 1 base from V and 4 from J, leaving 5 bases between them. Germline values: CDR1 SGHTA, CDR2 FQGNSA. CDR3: CASSLVVGNTIYF. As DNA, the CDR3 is TGTGCCAGCAGCTTAGTAGTCGGAAACACCATATATTTT.

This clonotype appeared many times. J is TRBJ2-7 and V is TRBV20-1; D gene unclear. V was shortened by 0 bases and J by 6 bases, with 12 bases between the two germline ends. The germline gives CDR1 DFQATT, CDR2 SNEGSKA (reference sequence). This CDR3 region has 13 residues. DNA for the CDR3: TGCAGTGCTAGAGATCCCCCACGAAGCGAGCAGTACTTC. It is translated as CSARDPPRSEQYF.

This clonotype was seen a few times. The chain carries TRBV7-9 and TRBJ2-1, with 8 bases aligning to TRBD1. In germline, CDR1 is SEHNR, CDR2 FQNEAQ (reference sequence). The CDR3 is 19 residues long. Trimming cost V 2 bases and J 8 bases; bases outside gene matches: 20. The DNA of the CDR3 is TGTGCCAGCAGCTTACTGACAGGGGTAGCGGCAGGGGAATTCGATGAGCAGTTCTTC. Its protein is CASSLLTGVAAGEFDEQFF.

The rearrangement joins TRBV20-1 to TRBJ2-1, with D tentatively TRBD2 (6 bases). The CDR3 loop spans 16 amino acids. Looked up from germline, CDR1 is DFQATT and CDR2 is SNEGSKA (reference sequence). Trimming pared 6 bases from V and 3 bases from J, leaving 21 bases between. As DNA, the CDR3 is TGCAGTGCCGTAGAGGGTGGCGGGAAGAGCTACAATGAGCAGTTCTTC. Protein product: CSAVEGGGKSYNEQFF.

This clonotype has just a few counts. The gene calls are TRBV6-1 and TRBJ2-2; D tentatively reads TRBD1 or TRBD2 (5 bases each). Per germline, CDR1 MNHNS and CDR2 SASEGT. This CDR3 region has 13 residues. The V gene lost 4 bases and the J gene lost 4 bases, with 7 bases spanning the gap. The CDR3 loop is CASSGGPTGELFF. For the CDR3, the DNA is TGTGCCAGCAGTGGGGGACCCACCGGGGAGCTGTTTTTT.

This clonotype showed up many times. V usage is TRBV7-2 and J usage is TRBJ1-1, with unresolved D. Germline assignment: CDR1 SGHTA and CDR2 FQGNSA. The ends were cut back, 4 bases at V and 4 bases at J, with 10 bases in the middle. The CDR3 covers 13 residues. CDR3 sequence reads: CASSSHPITEAFF. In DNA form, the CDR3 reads TGTGCCAGCAGCTCCCACCCTATCACTGAAGCTTTCTTT.

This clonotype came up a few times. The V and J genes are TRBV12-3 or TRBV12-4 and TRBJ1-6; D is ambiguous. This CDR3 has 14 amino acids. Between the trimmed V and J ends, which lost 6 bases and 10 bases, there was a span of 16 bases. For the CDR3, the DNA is TGTGCCAGCAGGGCCGGTGGCAGCCCGTCACCCCTCCACTTT. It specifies CASRAGGSPSPLHF.

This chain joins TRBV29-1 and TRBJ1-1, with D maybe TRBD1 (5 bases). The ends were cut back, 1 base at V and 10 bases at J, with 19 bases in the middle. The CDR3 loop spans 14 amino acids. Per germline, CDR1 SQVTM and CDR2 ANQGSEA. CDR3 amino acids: CSVEVGGGVAPAFF. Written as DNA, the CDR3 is TGCAGCGTTGAAGTGGGTGGGGGAGTGGCTCCAGCTTTCTTT. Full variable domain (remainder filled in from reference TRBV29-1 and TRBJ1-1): SAVISQKPSRDICQRGTSLTIQCQVDSQVTMMFWYRQQPGQSLTLIATANQGSEATYESGFVIDKFPISRPNLTFSTLTVSNMSPEDSSIYLCSVEVGGGVAPAFFGQGTRLTVV.

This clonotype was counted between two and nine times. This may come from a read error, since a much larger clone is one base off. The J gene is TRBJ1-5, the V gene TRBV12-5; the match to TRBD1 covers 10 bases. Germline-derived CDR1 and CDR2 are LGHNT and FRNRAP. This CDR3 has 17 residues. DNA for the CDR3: TGTGCTGGTGGTTTAGACAGGACAGGGGGAATGGGTCAGCCCCAGCATTTT. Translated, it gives CAGGLDRTGGMGQPQHF.

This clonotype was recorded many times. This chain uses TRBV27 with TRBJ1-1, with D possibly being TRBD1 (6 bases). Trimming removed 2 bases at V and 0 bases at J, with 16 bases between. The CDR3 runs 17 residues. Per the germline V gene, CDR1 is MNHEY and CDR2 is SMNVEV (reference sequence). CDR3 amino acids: CASSLRGWGTMNTEAFF. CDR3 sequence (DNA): TGTGCCAGCAGTTTAAGAGGATGGGGGACAATGAACACTGAAGCTTTCTTT.

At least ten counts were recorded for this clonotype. The chain's CDR3 is CASSVLAGGTRWTDTQYF. CDR3 DNA sequence: TGTGCCAGCAGTGTACTAGCGGGGGGTACGCGGTGGACAGATACGCAGTATTTT. The V gene is TRBV6-1, the J gene TRBJ2-3; TRBD2 matches at 12 bases. The germline gives CDR1 MNHNS, CDR2 SASEGT. V lost 4 bases and J lost 3; bases outside the gene matches: 11. The CDR3 length is 18 residues.

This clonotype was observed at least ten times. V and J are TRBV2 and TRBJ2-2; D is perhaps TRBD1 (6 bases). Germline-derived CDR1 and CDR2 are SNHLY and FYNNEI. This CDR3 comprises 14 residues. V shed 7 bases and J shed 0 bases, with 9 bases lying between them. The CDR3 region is CASKGTSNTGELFF. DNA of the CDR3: TGTGCCAGCAAAGGGACATCGAACACCGGGGAGCTGTTTTTT.

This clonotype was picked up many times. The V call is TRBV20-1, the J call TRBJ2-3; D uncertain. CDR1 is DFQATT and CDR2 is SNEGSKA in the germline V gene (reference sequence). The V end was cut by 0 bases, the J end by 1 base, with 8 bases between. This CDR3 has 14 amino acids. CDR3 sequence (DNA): TGCAGTGCTAGAGAAATGGGTGGCACAGATACGCAGTATTTT. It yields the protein CSAREMGGTDTQYF.

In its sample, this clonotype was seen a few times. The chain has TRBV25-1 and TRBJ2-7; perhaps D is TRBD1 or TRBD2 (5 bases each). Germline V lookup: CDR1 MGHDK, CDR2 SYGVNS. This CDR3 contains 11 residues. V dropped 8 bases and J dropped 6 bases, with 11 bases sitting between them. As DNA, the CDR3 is TGTGCCAGCGGTCGGGGCGGCGAGCAGTACTTC. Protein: CASGRGGEQYF.

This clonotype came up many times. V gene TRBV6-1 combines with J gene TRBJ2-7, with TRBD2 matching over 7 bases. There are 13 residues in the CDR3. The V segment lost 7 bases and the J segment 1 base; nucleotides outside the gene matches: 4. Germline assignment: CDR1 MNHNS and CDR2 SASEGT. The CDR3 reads CASNKAGSYEQYF. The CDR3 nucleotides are TGTGCCAGCAATAAAGCGGGATCCTACGAGCAGTACTTC.

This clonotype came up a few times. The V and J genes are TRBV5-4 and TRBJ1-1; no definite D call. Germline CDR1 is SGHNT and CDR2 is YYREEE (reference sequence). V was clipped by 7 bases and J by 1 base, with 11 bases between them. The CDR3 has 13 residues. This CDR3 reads CASFWEQNTEAFF. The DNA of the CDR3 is TGTGCCAGCTTTTGGGAACAGAACACTGAAGCTTTCTTT.

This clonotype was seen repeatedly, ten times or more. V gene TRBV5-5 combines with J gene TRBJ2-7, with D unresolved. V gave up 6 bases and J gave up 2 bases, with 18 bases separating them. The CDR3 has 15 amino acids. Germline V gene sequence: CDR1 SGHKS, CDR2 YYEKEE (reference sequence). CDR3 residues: CASNQPADLTYEQYF. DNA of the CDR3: TGTGCCAGCAACCAGCCCGCAGATTTAACCTACGAGCAGTACTTC.

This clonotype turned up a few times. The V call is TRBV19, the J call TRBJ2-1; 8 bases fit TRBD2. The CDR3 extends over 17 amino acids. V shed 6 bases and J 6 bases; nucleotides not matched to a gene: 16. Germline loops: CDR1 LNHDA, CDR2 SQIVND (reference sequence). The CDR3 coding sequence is TGTGCCAGTAGCTTAGCTAGGAGGGTAGCGGGGAGCAATGAGCAGTTCTTC. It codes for CASSLARRVAGSNEQFF.

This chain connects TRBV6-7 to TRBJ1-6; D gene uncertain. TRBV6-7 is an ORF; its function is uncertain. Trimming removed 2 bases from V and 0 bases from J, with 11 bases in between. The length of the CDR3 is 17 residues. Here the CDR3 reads CASSYHCPSSYNSPLHF. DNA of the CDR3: TGTGCCAGCAGTTACCACTGCCCGAGCTCCTATAATTCACCCCTCCACTTT.